These T cell receptor beta chains were read from a single sample in a study of CD8+ T cells in alopecia areata. The method was immunoSEQ multiplex PCR; TCRdb's version includes in-frame clones alone and lacks a portion of them. The sample comprises 200,000 to 250,000 clones, around 57% of which are singletons, and roughly 1.5% rests with the top ten. This sample comprised CD4+ T cells sorted from blood, obtained at week 4, from a patient treated with tofacitinib. These receptors all stem from a human donor with alopecia areata. Each CDR3 is given with its conserved first and last residue. A D gene is named only where the DNA matches it firmly. Size values are once, few and many counts, or a class for expanded clones, and some rows have none.

CDR3aa: CASGPDRYDTGELFF
CDR3nt: TGTGCTAGTGGCCCTGACAGATACGACACCGGGGAGCTGTTTTTT
j_gene: TRBJ2-2
d_gene: -
v_gene: TRBV12-5
abundance: -

CDR3aa: CASRVIGRETQYF
CDR3nt: TGTGCCAGCAGAGTCATCGGTCGGGAGACCCAGTACTTC
j_gene: TRBJ2-5
d_gene: -
v_gene: TRBV6-5
abundance: once

CDR3aa: CASSPTSAPYNEQFF
CDR3nt: TGTGCCAGCAGTCCGACTAGCGCTCCCTACAATGAGCAGTTCTTC
j_gene: TRBJ2-1
d_gene: TRBD2
v_gene: TRBV7-8
abundance: -

CDR3aa: CASIIQGYGYTF
CDR3nt: TGTGCCAGCATCATACAGGGGTATGGCTACACCTTC
j_gene: TRBJ1-2
d_gene: TRBD1
v_gene: TRBV14
abundance: -

CDR3aa: CSVWGEANTEAFF
CDR3nt: TGCAGCGTGTGGGGGGAGGCGAACACTGAAGCTTTCTTT
j_gene: TRBJ1-1
d_gene: -
v_gene: TRBV29-1
abundance: -

CDR3aa: CASSFGAGGTDTQYF
CDR3nt: TGTGCCAGCAGCTTCGGCGCGGGGGGAACAGATACGCAGTATTTT
j_gene: TRBJ2-3
d_gene: TRBD2
v_gene: TRBV7-8
abundance: few

CDR3aa: CASSQRRAVREAFF
CDR3nt: TGTGCCAGCAGCCAACGCAGGGCGGTTCGTGAAGCTTTCTTT
j_gene: TRBJ1-1
d_gene: -
v_gene: TRBV14
abundance: -

CDR3aa: CSGSEGEGITEAFF
CDR3nt: TGCAGCGGCTCGGAGGGGGAGGGGATCACTGAAGCTTTCTTT
j_gene: TRBJ1-1
d_gene: -
v_gene: TRBV29-1
abundance: -

CDR3aa: CSVQGGALSYEQYF
CDR3nt: TGCAGCGTCCAAGGGGGGGCCCTATCCTACGAGCAGTACTTC
j_gene: TRBJ2-7
d_gene: -
v_gene: TRBV29-1
abundance: few

CDR3aa: CASSLAARDSGANVLTF
CDR3nt: TGTGCCAGCAGCTTAGCGGCCAGAGACTCTGGGGCCAACGTCCTGACTTTC
j_gene: TRBJ2-6
d_gene: -
v_gene: TRBV7-8
abundance: -

CDR3aa: CASSPHRGYNSPLHF
CDR3nt: TGTGCCAGCAGCCCTCACAGGGGCTATAATTCACCCCTCCACTTT
j_gene: TRBJ1-6
d_gene: TRBD1
v_gene: TRBV11-2
abundance: -

CDR3aa: CATSRDSDYGYTF
CDR3nt: TGTGCCACCAGCAGAGATAGTGATTATGGCTACACCTTC
j_gene: TRBJ1-2
d_gene: -
v_gene: TRBV15
abundance: -

CDR3aa: CASSIGQNSPLHF
CDR3nt: TGTGCCAGTAGTATCGGGCAGAATTCACCCCTCCACTTT
j_gene: TRBJ1-6
d_gene: -
v_gene: TRBV19
abundance: few

CDR3aa: CASIRDLTNYGYTF
CDR3nt: TGTGCCAGCATCCGGGACCTAACTAACTATGGCTACACCTTC
j_gene: TRBJ1-2
d_gene: -
v_gene: TRBV2
abundance: few

CDR3aa: CASSGTGYDNEQFF
CDR3nt: TGTGCCAGCAGTGGGACAGGGTACGACAATGAGCAGTTCTTC
j_gene: TRBJ2-1
d_gene: TRBD1
v_gene: TRBV2
abundance: -

CDR3aa: CAWSDGTGGNYGYTF
CDR3nt: TGTGCCTGGAGTGATGGGACAGGGGGCAACTATGGCTACACCTTC
j_gene: TRBJ1-2
d_gene: TRBD1
v_gene: TRBV30
abundance: -

CDR3aa: CASSLAGGNQPQHF
CDR3nt: TGTGCCAGCAGCTTGGCAGGGGGCAATCAGCCCCAGCATTTT
j_gene: TRBJ1-5
d_gene: -
v_gene: TRBV5-5
abundance: -

CDR3aa: CSVGHKSRAVNTEAFF
CDR3nt: TGCAGCGTTGGACACAAATCTAGGGCAGTGAACACTGAAGCTTTCTTT
j_gene: TRBJ1-1
d_gene: -
v_gene: TRBV29-1
abundance: -

CDR3aa: CASSQLQGAGETQYF
CDR3nt: TGCGCCAGCAGCCAATTACAGGGGGCCGGTGAGACCCAGTACTTC
j_gene: TRBJ2-5
d_gene: TRBD1
v_gene: TRBV5-1
abundance: -

CDR3aa: CASSPGQGNYGYTF
CDR3nt: TGTGCCAGCAGCCCAGGACAGGGGAACTATGGCTACACCTTC
j_gene: TRBJ1-2
d_gene: TRBD1
v_gene: TRBV25-1
abundance: -

CDR3aa: CASSVAGGTYNEQFF
CDR3nt: TGTGCCAGCAGCGTAGCGGGGGGGACTTACAATGAGCAGTTCTTC
j_gene: TRBJ2-1
d_gene: TRBD2
v_gene: TRBV9
abundance: -

CDR3aa: CASSLDAQVGQPQHF
CDR3nt: TGTGCCAGCTCTCTCGACGCACAAGTCGGTCAGCCCCAGCATTTT
j_gene: TRBJ1-5
d_gene: -
v_gene: TRBV18
abundance: many

CDR3aa: CASSESALMNTEAFF
CDR3nt: TGTGCCAGCAGTGAATCGGCTTTGATGAACACTGAAGCTTTCTTT
j_gene: TRBJ1-1
d_gene: -
v_gene: TRBV25-1
abundance: once

CDR3aa: CASSEGQGRWYGYTF
CDR3nt: TGTGCCAGCAGTGAGGGGCAGGGAAGGTGGTATGGCTACACCTTC
j_gene: TRBJ1-2
d_gene: -
v_gene: TRBV25-1
abundance: -

CDR3aa: CASGDSFYNSPLHF
CDR3nt: TGTGCCAGCGGGGACAGTTTCTATAATTCACCCCTCCACTTT
j_gene: TRBJ1-6
d_gene: TRBD1
v_gene: TRBV27
abundance: -

CDR3aa: CASSQDRGLADTQYF
CDR3nt: TGTGCCAGCTCACAAGACCGAGGACTAGCAGATACGCAGTATTTT
j_gene: TRBJ2-3
d_gene: TRBD2
v_gene: TRBV18
abundance: -

CDR3aa: CASSLAPDSKQFF
CDR3nt: TGCGCCAGCAGCTTGGCCCCCGATTCAAAGCAGTTCTTC
j_gene: TRBJ2-1
d_gene: -
v_gene: TRBV5-1
abundance: many

CDR3aa: CASSFSSTDTQYF
CDR3nt: TGTGCCAGCAGCTTCTCTAGCACAGATACGCAGTATTTT
j_gene: TRBJ2-3
d_gene: -
v_gene: TRBV7-6
abundance: -

CDR3aa: CASSATSGGTFNEQFF
CDR3nt: TGTGCCAGCAGTGCGACTAGCGGGGGAACTTTTAATGAGCAGTTCTTC
j_gene: TRBJ2-1
d_gene: TRBD2
v_gene: TRBV6-1
abundance: -